This T cell receptor (beta chain) stems from a study of early T cells in non-severe SARS-CoV-2 infection. Study as a whole: Investigators sequenced bulk RNA drawn from unsorted whole blood, and chains remained unpaired.

Germline loops: CDR1 ENHRY, CDR2 SYGVKD. Between the trimmed V and J ends, which lost 4 bases and 0 bases, there was a span of 7 bases. The CDR3 is made up of 13 amino acids. Individual cDNA molecules were tagged with unique molecular identifiers, the study reported. TCRdb used MiXCR to reprocess the 5' RACE reads, holding one entry per CDR3 protein. The table records some 67,000 distinct CDR3 sequences, 13% of them present only once. The sample taken for sequencing was whole blood. The source of this sequence is an adult who was a healthcare worker with PCR-confirmed SARS-CoV-2 infection or an uninfected control (not recorded which). This chain links TRBV10-3 with TRBJ2-7; D possibly corresponds to TRBD1 (5 bases). DNA for the CDR3: TGTGCCATCAGTGGGACATACTCCTACGAGCAGTACTTC. It yields the protein CAISGTYSYEQYF.